This T cell receptor beta chain was profiled in a study of control samples from healthy donors and cancer patients (dated by TCRdb to the early 2020s). Libraries were built with the immunoSEQ multiplex PCR assay. This is the immuneACCESS table as TCRdb keeps it, with only in-frame sequences that have V and J called. A part of the clones is gone; compared with another copy, unresolved V genes explain less than half, and the rest is unexplained. The sample table lists around 72,000 clones, over 65% of them with a count of one. The biggest ten clones account for about 14% of the sample. The germline V gene (reference sequence) supplies CDR1 LNHDA and CDR2 SQIVND. The CDR3 numbers 14 residues from cysteine through phenylalanine. CDR3 DNA only is kept here, 42 bases in frame from base 1. Trimming removed 4 bases from V and 0 bases from J, leaving 9 bases between the germline ends. As to this clone: Its binding antigen is unknown. No much larger clonotype is one base removed from it; base qualities were not supplied.

The chain was built from TRBV19 and TRBJ2-5; TRBD2 is perhaps the D gene, given 6 matching bases. The TCR comes from a man aged 50 to 60 in good health. The sequenced sample was blood. At the DNA level, the sequence is TGTGCCAGTAGTACCCGGGACTACCAAGAGACCCAGTACTTC. This yields the protein CASSTRDYQETQYF.